The 10 T cell receptor beta chains listed next were all sequenced from one sample in a study of T-cell reconstitution after alpha-beta-depleted transplantation in children. Preparing the TCRbeta library involved the use of unique molecular identifiers. TCRdb analysed the PCR reads with MiXCR anew, one entry per CDR3 protein. The sample contains a few hundred thousand distinct CDR3 sequences, approximately 13% of which appear only once. Sequencing used PBMCs, mostly from graft donor cells, obtained 360 days after TCRalphabeta/CD19-depleted stem cell transplant. These receptors were collected from a male patient younger than 18 who had a stem cell transplant for acute myeloid leukemia, so the T cells may come from the graft donor.

This clonotype was picked up many times. As DNA, the CDR3 is TGCAGTGCCTGGACTAGCGGGTTCACAGATACGCAGTATTTT. Translated, it gives CSAWTSGFTDTQYF. The rearrangement uses TRBV20-1 and TRBJ2-3, with 11 bases lining up with TRBD2. The CDR3 has 14 amino acids. CDR1 and CDR2 from the germline V gene are DFQATT and SNEGSKA (reference sequence). V was pared by 6 bases and J by 2 bases, with 4 bases of the junction left unmatched.

V and J are TRBV15 and TRBJ2-3; possible D gene TRBD2, 6 bases. Deletions cut 6 bases from V and 3 bases from J, with 10 bases between. Germline V lookup: CDR1 LNHNV, CDR2 YYDKDF (reference sequence). The CDR3 is 13 amino acids. Here the CDR3 DNA reads TGTGCCACCAGGGGGGGTTGGACAGATACGCAGTATTTT. Residues: CATRGGWTDTQYF.

This clonotype was seen repeatedly, ten times or more. The gene calls are TRBV29-1 and TRBJ1-2; maybe TRBD1 (5 bases). This CDR3 spans 14 amino acids. With 2 bases removed from V and 0 bases from J, the gap between germline ends came to 10 bases. Germline loops: CDR1 SQVTM, CDR2 ANQGSEA. Here the CDR3 DNA reads TGCAGCGTTGAACGGGGCAGGCCTAACTATGGCTACACCTTC. Translated, it gives CSVERGRPNYGYTF.

This clonotype was observed a handful of times. V and J are TRBV2 and TRBJ2-3; weak D call: TRBD1 (6 bases). The CDR3 totals 15 residues. The V gene lost 10 bases and the J gene lost 2 bases, with 19 bases spanning the gap. CDR1 is SNHLY and CDR2 is FYNNEI in the germline V gene. CDR3 DNA sequence: TGTGCCACCGTCCCGAGACAGGACTTCACAGATACGCAGTATTTT. It is translated as CATVPRQDFTDTQYF.

This clonotype showed up just a few times. The rearrangement joins TRBV28 to TRBJ2-2, with a weak D call TRBD2 (6 bases). CDR1 and CDR2 (germline): MDHEN, SYDVKM. The CDR3 runs to 12 residues. V was shortened by 5 bases and J by 8 bases, with 9 bases between the two germline ends. CDR3 residues: CASSRDSGELFF. CDR3 bases: TGTGCCAGCAGTCGGGACTCAGGGGAGCTGTTTTTT. Looking up the rest from reference TRBV28 and TRBJ2-2 gives the full variable domain: DVKVTQSSRYLVKRTGEKVFLECVQDMDHENMFWYRQDPGLGLRLIYFSYDVKMKEKGDIPEGYSVSREKKERFSLILESASTNQTSMYLCASSRDSGELFFGEGSRLTVL.

This clonotype occurred a few times. This chain joins TRBV20-1 and TRBJ1-1; D is uncertain. The CDR3 consists of 11 residues. Germline values: CDR1 DFQATT, CDR2 SNEGSKA (reference sequence). Trimming took off 3 bases at V and 4 bases at J, with 6 bases between the two ends. CDR3 sequence reads: CSARWGTEAFF. For the CDR3, the DNA is TGCAGTGCTAGGTGGGGCACTGAAGCTTTCTTT.

This clonotype occurred a few times. The chain is built from TRBV20-1 and TRBJ2-5, with TRBD1 matching 10 bases. This CDR3 comprises 13 residues. Germline V CDR1 and CDR2: DFQATT, SNEGSKA (reference sequence). Unmatched junction bases numbered 7, after V lost 3 bases and J lost 9 bases. The CDR3: CSASLTGGSSQYF. The DNA for the CDR3 is TGCAGTGCTAGCTTGACAGGGGGCAGTTCCCAGTACTTC.

This clonotype came up a few times. The chain couples TRBV25-1 to TRBJ1-2; D unresolved. Per germline, CDR1 MGHDK and CDR2 SYGVNS. This CDR3 spans 14 amino acids. V gave up 3 bases and J gave up 4 bases, with 12 bases separating them. The CDR3 here is CASSELDRLYGYTF. As DNA, the CDR3 is TGTGCCAGCAGTGAGCTGGATAGGCTCTATGGCTACACCTTC.

Ten or more counts support this clonotype. V usage is TRBV20-1 and J usage is TRBJ2-2; D unresolved. Per germline, CDR1 DFQATT and CDR2 SNEGSKA (reference sequence). The CDR3 is made up of 15 amino acids. V lost 0 bases and J lost 2, with 10 bases in between. CDR3 region: CSARDSQRNTGELFF. The CDR3, as DNA: TGCAGTGCTAGAGATTCACAGCGAAACACCGGGGAGCTGTTTTTT.

The sample holds a few counts of this clonotype. The rearrangement joins TRBV10-3 to TRBJ2-1; D possibly corresponds to TRBD2 (5 bases). V was clipped by 3 bases and J by 5 bases, with 8 bases between them. CDR1 and CDR2 from the germline V gene are ENHRY and SYGVKD. The CDR3 totals 13 residues. In nucleotides, the CDR3 is TGTGCCATCAGTGAACGGGGAGACAATGAGCAGTTCTTC. Residues: CAISERGDNEQFF.